The 2 T cell receptor beta chains presented below share a single source sample, sequenced in a study of T-cell reconstitution after alpha-beta-depleted transplantation in children. Unique molecular identifiers were used in preparing the TCRbeta library. One entry per CDR3 protein, called by TCRdb with MiXCR from the PCR reads. Of about 400,000 distinct CDR3 sequences listed, about an eighth were seen once; the top ten hold 4.3%. Sequencing was performed on PBMCs, taken from the stem cell graft. The source is a human donor who donated a stem cell graft to a child with Fanconi anemia.

In its sample, this clonotype is medium-sized. The V call is TRBV11-2, the J call TRBJ1-5; D possibly corresponds to TRBD1 (6 bases). Germline V lookup: CDR1 SGHAT, CDR2 FQNNGV. Trimming took off 6 bases at V and 6 bases at J, with 12 bases between the two ends. This CDR3 comprises 13 residues. For the CDR3, the DNA is TGTGCCAGCAGTTCAGGGGATCGTCAGCCCCAGCATTTT. Translation: CASSSGDRQPQHF.

This clonotype was detected a few times. The DNA of the CDR3 is TGCGCCAGCAGCCAATTCCCGGGGGGCTACGAGCAGTACTTC. It translates to CASSQFPGGYEQYF. V is TRBV4-3 and J is TRBJ2-7; 7 bases line up with TRBD2. Trimming removed 2 bases from V and 3 bases from J; junction bases left unmatched: 4. The CDR3 sequence is 14 residues long. Germline values: CDR1 LGHNA, CDR2 YSLEER.